A single sample gave rise to the 5 T cell receptor beta chains below, sequenced in a study of T cell repertoires in cytomegalovirus infection. TCRdb processed the reads anew with MiXCR; each CDR3 protein has one entry. The sample shows approximately 730,000 distinct CDR3 sequences, about 29% of them seen only once. The antigens for these receptors are not known. The sample was cultured CD8+ T cells from PBMCs, taken from culture after CMV antigen stimulation. These receptors originate from a human donor in good health (CMV status not recorded). Some clones in this sample may be carry-over from other donors' samples.

This clonotype was seen a handful of times. The chain combines TRBV6-6 with TRBJ1-2; 10 nucleotides line up with TRBD1. This CDR3 is 14 amino acids long. Losses at the gene ends were 6 bases for V and 8 bases for J; bases not matched to a gene: 9. Germline V CDR1 and CDR2: MNHNY, SVGAGI (reference sequence). The CDR3 coding sequence is TGTGCCAGCAGCCCCCGGACAGGGGGTTGGGGCTACACCTTC. This translates into CASSPRTGGWGYTF.

The genes are TRBV6-1 and TRBJ2-7, with a possible D match to TRBD1 (5 bases). The germline V and J ends were trimmed by 5 bases and 6 bases, with 14 bases remaining between them. CDR3 length: 13 amino acids. Germline-derived CDR1 and CDR2 are MNHNS and SASEGT. Here the CDR3 reads CASSFTRVGEQYV. CDR3 bases: TGTGCCAGCAGTTTCACCAGGGTAGGCGAGCAGTACGTC.

The CDR3 bases are TGCAGTGCTAGGGGGAGGTTCACAGATACGCAGTATTTT. It codes for CSARGRFTDTQYF. The chain carries TRBV20-1 and TRBJ2-3, with a weak D call TRBD2 (6 bases). The V gene's germline CDR1 is DFQATT and CDR2 SNEGSKA (reference sequence). Trimming removed 3 bases from V and 2 bases from J, with 9 bases in between. CDR3 length: 13 residues.

This clonotype was seen ten or more times. The V and J genes are TRBV12-3 or TRBV12-4 and TRBJ2-5; TRBD1 might be the D (6 bases). Trimming shortened V by 6 bases and J by 5 bases, and 16 bases separated the two germline ends. This CDR3 is 14 amino acids long. The CDR3: CASSSTGSSETQYF. In DNA, the CDR3 is TGTGCCAGCAGCTCGACAGGCTCGAGCGAGACCCAGTACTTC.

The genes are TRBV6-1 and TRBJ2-2, with D possibly being TRBD1 (5 bases). From germline, CDR1 is MNHNS and CDR2 SASEGT. V was cut by 2 bases and J by 8 bases, with 18 bases left in between. The CDR3 spans 16 residues. The CDR3 sequence: CASSEYVGHRTGELFF. DNA for the CDR3: TGTGCCAGCAGTGAATATGTGGGGCATCGGACGGGGGAGCTGTTTTTT.